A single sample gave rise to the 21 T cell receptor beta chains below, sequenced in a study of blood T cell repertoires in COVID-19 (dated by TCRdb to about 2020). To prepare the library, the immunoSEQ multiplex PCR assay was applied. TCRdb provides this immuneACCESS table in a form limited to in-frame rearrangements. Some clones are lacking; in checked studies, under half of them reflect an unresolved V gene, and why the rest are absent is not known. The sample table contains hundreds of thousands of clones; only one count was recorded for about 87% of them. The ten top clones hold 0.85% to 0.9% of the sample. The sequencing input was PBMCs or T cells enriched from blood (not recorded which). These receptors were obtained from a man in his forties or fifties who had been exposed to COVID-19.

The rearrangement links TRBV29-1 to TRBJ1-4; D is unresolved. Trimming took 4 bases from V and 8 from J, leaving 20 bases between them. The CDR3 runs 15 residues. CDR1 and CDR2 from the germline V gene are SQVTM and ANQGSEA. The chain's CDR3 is CSVATGRLIKEKLFF. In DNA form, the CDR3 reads TGCAGCGTTGCTACGGGTCGACTTATTAAGGAAAAACTGTTTTTT.

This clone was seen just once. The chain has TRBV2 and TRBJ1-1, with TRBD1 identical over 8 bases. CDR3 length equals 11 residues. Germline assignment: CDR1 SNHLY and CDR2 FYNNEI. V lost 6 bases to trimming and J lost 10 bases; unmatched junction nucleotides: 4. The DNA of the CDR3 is TGTGCCAGCAGGCAGACAGGGGCAGCTTTCTTT. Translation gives CASRQTGAAFF.

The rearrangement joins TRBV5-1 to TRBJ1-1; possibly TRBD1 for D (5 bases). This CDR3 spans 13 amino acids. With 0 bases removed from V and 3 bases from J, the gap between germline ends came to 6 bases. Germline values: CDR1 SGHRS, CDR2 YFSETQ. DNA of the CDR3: TGCGCCAGCAGCTTGGTCAGGGACACTGAAGCTTTCTTT. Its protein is CASSLVRDTEAFF.

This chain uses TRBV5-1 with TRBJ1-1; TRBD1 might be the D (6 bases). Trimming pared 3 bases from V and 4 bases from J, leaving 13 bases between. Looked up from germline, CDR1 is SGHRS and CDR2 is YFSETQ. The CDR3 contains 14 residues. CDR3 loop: CASSSPRGSTEAFF. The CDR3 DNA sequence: TGCGCCAGCAGCTCTCCCAGGGGTAGCACTGAAGCTTTCTTT.

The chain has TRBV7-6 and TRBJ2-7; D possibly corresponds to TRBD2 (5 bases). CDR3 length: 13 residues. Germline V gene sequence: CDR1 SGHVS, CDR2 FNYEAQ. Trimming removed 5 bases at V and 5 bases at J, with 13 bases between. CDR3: CASSPRHGDEQYV. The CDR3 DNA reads TGTGCCAGCAGCCCCAGACACGGGGACGAGCAGTACGTC.

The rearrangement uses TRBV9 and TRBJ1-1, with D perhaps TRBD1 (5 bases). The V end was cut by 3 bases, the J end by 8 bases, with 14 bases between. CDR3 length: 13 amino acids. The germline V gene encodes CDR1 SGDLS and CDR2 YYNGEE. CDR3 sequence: CASSARFGGEAFF. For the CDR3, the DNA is TGTGCCAGCAGCGCCCGCTTTGGGGGGGAAGCTTTCTTT.

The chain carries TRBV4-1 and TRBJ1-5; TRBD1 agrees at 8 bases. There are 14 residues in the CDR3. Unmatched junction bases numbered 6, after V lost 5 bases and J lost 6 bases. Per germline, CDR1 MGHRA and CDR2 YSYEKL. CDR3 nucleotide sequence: TGCGCCAGCAGCGGGTTGGGGACAGGTCAGCCCCAGCATTTT. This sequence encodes CASSGLGTGQPQHF.

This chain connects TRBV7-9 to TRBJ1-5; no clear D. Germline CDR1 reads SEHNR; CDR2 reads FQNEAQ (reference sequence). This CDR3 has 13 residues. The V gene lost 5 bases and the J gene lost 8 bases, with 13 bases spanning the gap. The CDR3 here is CASSLSVGKPQHF. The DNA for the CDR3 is TGTGCCAGCAGCCTATCGGTCGGTAAGCCCCAGCATTTT.

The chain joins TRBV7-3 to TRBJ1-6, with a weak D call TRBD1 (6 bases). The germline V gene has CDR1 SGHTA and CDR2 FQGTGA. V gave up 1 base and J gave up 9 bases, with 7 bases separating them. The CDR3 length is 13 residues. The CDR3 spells CASSLMTGSPLHF. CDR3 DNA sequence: TGTGCCAGCAGCTTAATGACAGGTTCACCCCTCCACTTT.

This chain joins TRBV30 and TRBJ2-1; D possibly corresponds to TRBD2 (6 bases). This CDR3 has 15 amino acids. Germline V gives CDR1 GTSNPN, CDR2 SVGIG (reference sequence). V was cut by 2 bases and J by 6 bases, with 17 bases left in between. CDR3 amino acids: CAWSRRGFGFNEQFF. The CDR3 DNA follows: TGTGCCTGGAGTAGGAGGGGATTCGGATTCAATGAGCAGTTCTTC.

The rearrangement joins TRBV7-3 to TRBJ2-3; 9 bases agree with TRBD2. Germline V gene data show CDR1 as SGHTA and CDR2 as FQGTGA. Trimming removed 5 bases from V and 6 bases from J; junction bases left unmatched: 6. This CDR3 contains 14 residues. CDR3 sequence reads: CASSPGLAADTQYF. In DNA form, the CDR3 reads TGTGCCAGCAGCCCGGGACTAGCTGCTGATACGCAGTATTTT.

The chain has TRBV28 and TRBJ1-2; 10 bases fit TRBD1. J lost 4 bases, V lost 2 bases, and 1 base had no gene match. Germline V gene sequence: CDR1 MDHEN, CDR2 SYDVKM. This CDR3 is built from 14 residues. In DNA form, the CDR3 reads TGTGCCAGCAGTTTAGGACAGGGGGGCTATGGCTACACCTTC. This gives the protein CASSLGQGGYGYTF.

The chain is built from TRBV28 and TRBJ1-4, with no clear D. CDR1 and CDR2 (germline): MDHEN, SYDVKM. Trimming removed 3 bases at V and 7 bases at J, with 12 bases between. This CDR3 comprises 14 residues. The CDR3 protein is CASSFSQASEKLFF. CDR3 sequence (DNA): TGTGCCAGCAGTTTCTCCCAGGCAAGTGAAAAACTGTTTTTT.

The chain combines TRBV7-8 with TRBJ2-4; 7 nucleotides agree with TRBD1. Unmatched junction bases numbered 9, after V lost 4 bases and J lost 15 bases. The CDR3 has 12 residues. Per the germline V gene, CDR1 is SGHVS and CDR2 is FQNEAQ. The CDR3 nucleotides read TGTGCCAGCAGCTCGGGACAGCGCCGCCGGTACTTC. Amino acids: CASSSGQRRRYF.

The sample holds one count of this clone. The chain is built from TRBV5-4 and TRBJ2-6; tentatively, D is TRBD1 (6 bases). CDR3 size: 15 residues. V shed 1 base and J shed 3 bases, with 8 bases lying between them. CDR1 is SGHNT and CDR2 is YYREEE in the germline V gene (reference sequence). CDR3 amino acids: CASSLTGYGANVLTF. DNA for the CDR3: TGTGCCAGCAGCTTGACAGGGTATGGGGCCAACGTCCTGACTTTC.

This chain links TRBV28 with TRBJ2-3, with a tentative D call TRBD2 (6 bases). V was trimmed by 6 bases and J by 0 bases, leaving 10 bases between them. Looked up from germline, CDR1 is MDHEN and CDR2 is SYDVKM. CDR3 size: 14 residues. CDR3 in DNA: TGTGCCAGCAGCTCGGGAGCAAGCACAGATACGCAGTATTTT. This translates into CASSSGASTDTQYF.

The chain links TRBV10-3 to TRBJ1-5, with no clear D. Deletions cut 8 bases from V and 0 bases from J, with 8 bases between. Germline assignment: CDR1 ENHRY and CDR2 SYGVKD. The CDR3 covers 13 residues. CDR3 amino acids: CAIAEVSNQPQHF. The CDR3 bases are TGTGCCATCGCGGAGGTTAGCAATCAGCCCCAGCATTTT.

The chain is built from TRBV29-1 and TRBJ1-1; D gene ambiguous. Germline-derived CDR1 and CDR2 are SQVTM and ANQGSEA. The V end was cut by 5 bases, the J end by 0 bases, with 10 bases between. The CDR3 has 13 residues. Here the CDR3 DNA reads TGCAGCGTTCACGGACTGATGAACACTGAAGCTTTCTTT. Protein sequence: CSVHGLMNTEAFF.

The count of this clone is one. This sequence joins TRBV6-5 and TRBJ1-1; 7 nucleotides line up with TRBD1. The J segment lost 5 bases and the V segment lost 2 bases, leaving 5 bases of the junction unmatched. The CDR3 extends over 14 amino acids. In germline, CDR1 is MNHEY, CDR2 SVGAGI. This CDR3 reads CASSYGTGETEAFF. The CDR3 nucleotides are TGTGCCAGCAGTTACGGAACAGGGGAGACTGAAGCTTTCTTT.

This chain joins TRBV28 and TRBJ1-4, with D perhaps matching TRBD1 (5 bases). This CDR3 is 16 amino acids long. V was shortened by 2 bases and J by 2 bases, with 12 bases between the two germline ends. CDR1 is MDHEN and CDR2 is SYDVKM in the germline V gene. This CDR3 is CASSLRGGGTNEKLFF. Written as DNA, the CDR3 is TGTGCCAGCAGTTTACGGGGCGGGGGTACTAATGAAAAACTGTTTTTT.

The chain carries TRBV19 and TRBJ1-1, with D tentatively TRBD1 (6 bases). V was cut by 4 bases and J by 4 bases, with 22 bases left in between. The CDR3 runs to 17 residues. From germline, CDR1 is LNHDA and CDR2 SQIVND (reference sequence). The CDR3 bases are TGTGCCAGTAGTAGACGGGGCAGACAGGACCGGGGCACTGAAGCTTTCTTT. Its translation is CASSRRGRQDRGTEAFF.